The sequence of this TCR beta chain was determined in a study of T cells in Graves' hyperthyroidism and ophthalmopathy. Study background: Sampling of peripheral blood happened at initial diagnosis, prior to any treatment. Broader study findings: The model anticipated ophthalmopathy a median around 6 months pre-onset. Ophthalmopathy and stable hyperthyroidism were told apart by a 13 V-J model.

Amplified TCR beta CDR3 regions came from RNA transcripts. With the HTBI primer set, the TCR CDR3 went through a first round of RT-PCR. TCRdb reanalysed the multiplex PCR reads using MiXCR and keeps one entry per CDR3 protein. In the table there are approximately 610,000 distinct CDR3 sequences, about 15% of which are singletons. Clinical symptoms, serum thyroxine and TRAb, thyroid ultrasound and orbital computed tomography together formed the diagnostic basis. Regarding this clonotype: What it binds is not known.

The sequenced material came from blood. This TCR was sampled from a woman aged 40 to 50 with Graves' ophthalmopathy.

The CDR3 bases are TGTGCCATCAGTGAGTCAAGAGTGGTCTCCTACGAGCAGTACTTC. Translating gives CAISESRVVSYEQYF. The chain has TRBV10-3 and TRBJ2-7; D is undetermined. The length of the CDR3 is 15 residues. Deletions cut 0 bases from V and 0 bases from J, with 9 bases between. CDR1 ENHRY and CDR2 SYGVKD come from the germline V gene.